The 7 T cell receptor beta chains in this list originate from one sample, sequenced in a study of technical replicates of blood from a handful of donors. The repertoire was sequenced with immunoSEQ multiplex PCR; TCRdb's copy has only in-frame clones and lacks some. This sample yields roughly 70,000 clones, of which 90% to 95% are seen a single time; about 0.4% belongs to the top ten. The sequenced sample was T cells isolated from PBMCs. Source of these receptors: a human donor in good health.

The rearrangement uses TRBV9 and TRBJ1-5; 7 nucleotides align to TRBD1. The J segment lost 3 bases and the V segment lost 0 bases, leaving 3 bases of the junction unmatched. The CDR3 extends over 15 amino acids. The germline CDR1 and CDR2 sequences are SGDLS and YYNGEE. The CDR3 protein is CASSVGQGNNQPQHF. The CDR3 DNA is TGTGCCAGCAGCGTAGGACAGGGTAACAATCAGCCCCAGCATTTT.

The chain links TRBV19 to TRBJ2-2; perhaps TRBD2 as D (5 bases). The germline V gene has CDR1 LNHDA and CDR2 SQIVND (reference sequence). The germline V and J ends were trimmed by 1 base and 1 base, with 13 bases remaining between them. The CDR3 is 17 residues long. The CDR3 DNA sequence: TGTGCCAGTAGTATAGGAGAGCGGAGACGGAACACCGGGGAGCTGTTTTTT. The encoded protein is CASSIGERRRNTGELFF.

The V and J genes are TRBV7-6 and TRBJ2-5, with D possibly matching TRBD2 (5 bases). Germline CDR1 reads SGHVS; CDR2 reads FNYEAQ. V shed 1 base and J shed 1 base, with 13 bases lying between them. The CDR3 contains 16 residues. Here the CDR3 reads CASSLGELTSQETQYF. DNA of the CDR3: TGTGCCAGCAGCTTAGGGGAGCTAACGTCCCAAGAGACCCAGTACTTC.

The CDR3 protein is CASSGQGINGELFF. The CDR3 nucleotides are TGTGCCAGCTCGGGACAGGGTATCAACGGGGAGCTGTTTTTT. The V gene is TRBV5-6, the J gene TRBJ2-2, with 9 bases that match TRBD1. J lost 7 bases, V lost 7 bases, and 8 bases had no gene match. The germline CDR1 and CDR2 sequences are SGHDT and YYEEEE. This CDR3 spans 14 amino acids.

This chain connects TRBV5-8 to TRBJ2-1; 7 nucleotides align to TRBD2. The CDR3 sequence is 16 residues long. After removal of 3 bases from V and 2 bases from J, the junction contained 8 bases not matched to a gene. CDR1 and CDR2 (germline): SGHTS, YDEGEE. The CDR3 DNA reads as TGTGCCAGCAGCTCTGACCTAGCGGAGACCTACAATGAGCAGTTCTTC. Its translation: CASSSDLAETYNEQFF.

The V call is TRBV13, the J call TRBJ2-2; 7 bases map to TRBD1. CDR1 and CDR2 (germline): PRHDT, FYEKMQ (reference sequence). V lost 10 bases and J lost 9; bases outside the gene matches: 11. This CDR3 has 13 residues. This CDR3 reads CAINRGDHRELFF. CDR3 sequence (DNA): TGTGCCATTAACAGGGGTGATCACCGGGAGCTGTTTTTT.

This sequence joins TRBV19 and TRBJ2-5; TRBD2 matches at 9 bases. This CDR3 has 15 residues. V lost 3 bases to trimming and J lost 1 base; unmatched junction nucleotides: 3. CDR1 LNHDA and CDR2 SQIVND come from the germline V gene (reference sequence). In DNA form, the CDR3 reads TGTGCCAGTAGTATGGCTAGCGGGGTCCAAGAGACCCAGTACTTC. This translates into CASSMASGVQETQYF. Supplemented by reference TRBV19 and TRBJ2-5, the full variable domain reads DGGITQSPKYLFRKEGQNVTLSCEQNLNHDAMYWYRQDPGQGLRLIYYSQIVNDFQKGDIAEGYSVSREKKESFPLTVTSAQKNPTAFYLCASSMASGVQETQYFGPGTRLLVL.